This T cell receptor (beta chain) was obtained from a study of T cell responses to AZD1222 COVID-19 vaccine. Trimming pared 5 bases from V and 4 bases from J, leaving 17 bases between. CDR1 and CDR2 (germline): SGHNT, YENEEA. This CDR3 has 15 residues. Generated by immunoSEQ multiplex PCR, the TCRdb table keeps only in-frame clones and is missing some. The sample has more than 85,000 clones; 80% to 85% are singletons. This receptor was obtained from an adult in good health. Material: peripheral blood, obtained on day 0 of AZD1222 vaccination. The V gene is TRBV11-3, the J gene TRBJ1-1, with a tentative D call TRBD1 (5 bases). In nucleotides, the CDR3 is TGTGCCAGCAGCCCGACAGTTGGTGGGGGCACTGAAGCTTTCTTT. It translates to CASSPTVGGGTEAFF.